This section outlines one TCR beta chain sequence together with its context. Its antigen is unknown. From germline, CDR1 is MNHEY and CDR2 SVGAGI. The CDR3 is 17 amino acids. Trimming cost V 0 bases and J 5 bases; bases outside gene matches: 7. A linear amplification protocol produced the TCR libraries from 500 ng of total RNA. Each CDR3 protein is one row after TCRdb ran MiXCR on the reads. The sample carries around 200,000 distinct CDR3 sequences, over 60% recorded once. This entry is derived from a study of healthy donors' naive CD4 and CD8 T cells. Overall study findings and caveats: Naive CD4+ and CD8+ cells reportedly differed in usage of most V and J genes. CDR3 charge plus V and J genes appeared to account for roughly 13% of CD4/CD8 variance.

The source of this sequence is a pool of human donors in good health; the sample pools cells from several healthy donors. Sequencing input: naive CD4+ and CD8+ T cells sorted from blood, pooled from several donors. The rearrangement joins TRBV6-5 to TRBJ2-1; the match to TRBD2 covers 10 bases. The CDR3 is CASSYSTWTSGHNEQFF. The CDR3 DNA sequence: TGTGCCAGCAGTTACTCGACGTGGACTAGCGGACACAATGAGCAGTTCTTC.